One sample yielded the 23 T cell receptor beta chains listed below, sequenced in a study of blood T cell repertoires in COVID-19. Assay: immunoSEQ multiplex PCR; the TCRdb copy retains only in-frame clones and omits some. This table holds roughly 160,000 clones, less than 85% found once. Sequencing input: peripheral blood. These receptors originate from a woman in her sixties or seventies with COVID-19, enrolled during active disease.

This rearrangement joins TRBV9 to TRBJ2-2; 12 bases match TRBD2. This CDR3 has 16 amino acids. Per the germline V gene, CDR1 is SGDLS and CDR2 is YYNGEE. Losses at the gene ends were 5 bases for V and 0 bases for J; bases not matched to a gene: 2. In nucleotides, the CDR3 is TGTGCCAGCAGGCCTAGCGGGAGGGCGAACACCGGGGAGCTGTTTTTT. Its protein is CASRPSGRANTGELFF. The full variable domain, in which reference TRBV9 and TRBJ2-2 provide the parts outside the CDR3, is DSGVTQTPKHLITATGQRVTLRCSPRSGDLSVYWYQQSLDQGLQFLIQYYNGEERAKGNILERFSAQQFPDLHSELNLSSLELGDSALYFCASRPSGRANTGELFFGEGSRLTVL.

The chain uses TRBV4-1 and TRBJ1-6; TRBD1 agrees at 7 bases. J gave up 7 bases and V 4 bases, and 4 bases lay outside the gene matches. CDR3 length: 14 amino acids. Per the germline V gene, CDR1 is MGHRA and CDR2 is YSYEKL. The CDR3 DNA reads TGCGCCAGCAGCCTTGACAGGGCAAATTCACCCCTCCACTTT. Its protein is CASSLDRANSPLHF.

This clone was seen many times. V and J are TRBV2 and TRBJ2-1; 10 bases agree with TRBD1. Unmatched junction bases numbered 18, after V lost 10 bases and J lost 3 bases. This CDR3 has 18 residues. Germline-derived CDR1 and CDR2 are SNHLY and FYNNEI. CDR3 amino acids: CATRWGQGMSLGYNEQFF. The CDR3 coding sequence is TGTGCCACGAGATGGGGACAGGGGATGAGTTTGGGCTACAATGAGCAGTTCTTC.

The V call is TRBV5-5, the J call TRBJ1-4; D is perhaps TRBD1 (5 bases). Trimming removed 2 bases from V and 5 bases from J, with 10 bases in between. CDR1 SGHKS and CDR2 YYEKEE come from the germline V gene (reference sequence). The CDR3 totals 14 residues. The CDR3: CASSFPGGNEKLFF. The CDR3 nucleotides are TGTGCCAGCAGCTTCCCCGGGGGGAATGAAAAACTGTTTTTT.

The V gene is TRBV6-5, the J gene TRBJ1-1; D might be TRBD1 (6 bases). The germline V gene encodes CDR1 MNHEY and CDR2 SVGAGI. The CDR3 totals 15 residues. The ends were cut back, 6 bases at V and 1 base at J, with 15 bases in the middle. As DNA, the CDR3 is TGTGCCAGCAGCCCACAGGGCCTACCGAACACTGAAGCTTTCTTT. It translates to CASSPQGLPNTEAFF.

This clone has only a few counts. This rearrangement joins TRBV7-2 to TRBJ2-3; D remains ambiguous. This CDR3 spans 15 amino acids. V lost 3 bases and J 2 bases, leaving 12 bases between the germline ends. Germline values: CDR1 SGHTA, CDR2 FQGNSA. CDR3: CASSFGGEYTDTQYF. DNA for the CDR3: TGTGCCAGCAGCTTCGGCGGAGAATACACAGATACGCAGTATTTT.

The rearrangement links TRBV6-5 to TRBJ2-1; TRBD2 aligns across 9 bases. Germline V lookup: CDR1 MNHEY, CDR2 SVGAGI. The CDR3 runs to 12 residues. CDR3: CAAGGLNNEQFF. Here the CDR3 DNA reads TGTGCAGCGGGAGGCCTGAACAATGAGCAGTTCTTC.

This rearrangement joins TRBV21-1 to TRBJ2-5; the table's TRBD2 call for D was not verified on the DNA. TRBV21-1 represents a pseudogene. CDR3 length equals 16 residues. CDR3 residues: CASSKGRASGQETQYF. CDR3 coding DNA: TGTGCCAGCAGCAAAGGCAGGGCTAGCGGCCAAGAGACCCAGTACTTC.

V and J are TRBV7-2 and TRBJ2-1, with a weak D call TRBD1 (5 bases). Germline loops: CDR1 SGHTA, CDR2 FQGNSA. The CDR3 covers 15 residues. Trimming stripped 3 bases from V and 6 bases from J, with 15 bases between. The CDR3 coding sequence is TGTGCCAGCAGCTTGACCCTTGCAGGGTCCAATGAGCAGTTCTTC. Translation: CASSLTLAGSNEQFF.

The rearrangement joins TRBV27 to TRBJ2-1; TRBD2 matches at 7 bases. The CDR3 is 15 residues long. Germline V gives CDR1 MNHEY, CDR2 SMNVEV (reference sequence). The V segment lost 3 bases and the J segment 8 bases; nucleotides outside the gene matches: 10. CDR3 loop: CASSFYAGVGDEQFF. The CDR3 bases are TGTGCCAGCAGTTTTTATGCGGGAGTAGGGGATGAGCAGTTCTTC.

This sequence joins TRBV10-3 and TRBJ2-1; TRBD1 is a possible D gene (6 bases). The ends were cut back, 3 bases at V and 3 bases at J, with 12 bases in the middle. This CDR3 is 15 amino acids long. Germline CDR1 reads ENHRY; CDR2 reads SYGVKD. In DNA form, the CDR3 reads TGTGCCATCAGTGATTCTACAGGGCACTACAATGAGCAGTTCTTC. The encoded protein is CAISDSTGHYNEQFF.

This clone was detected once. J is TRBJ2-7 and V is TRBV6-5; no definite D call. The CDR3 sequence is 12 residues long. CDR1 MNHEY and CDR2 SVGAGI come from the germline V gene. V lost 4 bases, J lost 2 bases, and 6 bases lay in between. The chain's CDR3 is CASSSPAYEQYF. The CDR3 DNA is TGTGCCAGCAGTTCCCCGGCCTACGAGCAGTACTTC.

DNA of the CDR3: TGCGCCAGCAGCGCCCTAGCGGCTCGGAACACCGGGGAGCTGTTTTTT. Amino acids: CASSALAARNTGELFF. This chain uses TRBV5-1 with TRBJ2-2; TRBD2 aligns across 7 bases. V lost 4 bases to trimming and J lost 1 base; unmatched junction nucleotides: 7. The length of the CDR3 is 16 residues. Germline V gene data show CDR1 as SGHRS and CDR2 as YFSETQ.

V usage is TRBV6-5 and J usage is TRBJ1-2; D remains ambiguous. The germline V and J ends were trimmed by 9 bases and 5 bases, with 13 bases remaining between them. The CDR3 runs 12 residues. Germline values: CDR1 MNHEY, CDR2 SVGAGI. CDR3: CASFPGVYGYTF. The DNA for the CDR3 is TGTGCCAGTTTTCCCGGGGTGTATGGCTACACCTTC.

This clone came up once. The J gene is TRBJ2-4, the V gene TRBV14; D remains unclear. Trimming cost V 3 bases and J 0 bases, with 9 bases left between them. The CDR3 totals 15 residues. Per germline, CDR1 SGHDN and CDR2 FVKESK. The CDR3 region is CASSQANLAKNIQYF. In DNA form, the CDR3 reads TGTGCCAGCAGCCAGGCCAACCTAGCCAAAAACATTCAGTACTTC.

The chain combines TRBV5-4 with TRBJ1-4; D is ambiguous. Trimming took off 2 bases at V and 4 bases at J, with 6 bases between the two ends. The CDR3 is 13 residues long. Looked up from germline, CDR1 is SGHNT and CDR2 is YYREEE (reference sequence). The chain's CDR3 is CASSFSLNEKLFF. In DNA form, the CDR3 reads TGTGCCAGCAGCTTCTCTCTTAATGAAAAACTGTTTTTT. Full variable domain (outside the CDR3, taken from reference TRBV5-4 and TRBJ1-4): ETGVTQSPTHLIKTRGQQVTLRCSSQSGHNTVSWYQQALGQGPQFIFQYYREEENGRGNFPPRFSGLQFPNYSSELNVNALELDDSALYLCASSFSLNEKLFFGSGTQLSVL.

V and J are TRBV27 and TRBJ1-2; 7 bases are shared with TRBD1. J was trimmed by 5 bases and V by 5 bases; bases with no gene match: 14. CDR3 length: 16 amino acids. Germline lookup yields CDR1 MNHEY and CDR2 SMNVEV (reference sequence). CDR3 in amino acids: CASSPSDRRGLYGYTF. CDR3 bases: TGTGCCAGCAGTCCCTCGGACAGGAGAGGGCTGTATGGCTACACCTTC.

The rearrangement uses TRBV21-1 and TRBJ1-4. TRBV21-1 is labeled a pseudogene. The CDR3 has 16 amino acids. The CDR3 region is CASNRRTGFLGEKLFF. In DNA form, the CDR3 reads TGTGCCAGCAACCGGAGAACGGGGTTTTTGGGTGAAAAACTGTTTTTT.

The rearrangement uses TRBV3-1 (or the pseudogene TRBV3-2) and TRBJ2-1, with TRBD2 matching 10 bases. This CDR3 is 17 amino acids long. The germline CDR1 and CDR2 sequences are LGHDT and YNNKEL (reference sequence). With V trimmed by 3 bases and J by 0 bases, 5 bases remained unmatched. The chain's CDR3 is CASSQGAGGPSYNEQFF. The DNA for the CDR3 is TGTGCCAGCAGCCAGGGAGCGGGAGGGCCCTCCTACAATGAGCAGTTCTTC.

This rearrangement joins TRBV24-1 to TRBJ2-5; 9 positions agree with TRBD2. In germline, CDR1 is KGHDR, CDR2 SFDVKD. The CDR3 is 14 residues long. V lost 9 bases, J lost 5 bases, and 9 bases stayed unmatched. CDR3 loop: CATSQAGGGETQYF. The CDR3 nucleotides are TGTGCCACCTCGCAGGCGGGAGGGGGGGAGACCCAGTACTTC.

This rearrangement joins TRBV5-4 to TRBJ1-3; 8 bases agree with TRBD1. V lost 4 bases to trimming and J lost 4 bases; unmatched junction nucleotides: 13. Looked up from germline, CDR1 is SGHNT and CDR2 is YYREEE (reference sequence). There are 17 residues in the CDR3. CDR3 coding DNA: TGTGCCAGCAGCCCCAGCCCCCAGGGGGCCGCGGGAAACACCATATATTTT. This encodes CASSPSPQGAAGNTIYF.

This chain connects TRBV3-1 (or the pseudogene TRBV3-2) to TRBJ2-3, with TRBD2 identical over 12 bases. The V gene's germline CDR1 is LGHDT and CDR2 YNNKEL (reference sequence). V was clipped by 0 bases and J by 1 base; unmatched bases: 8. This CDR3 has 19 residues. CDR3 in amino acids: CASSQDRLAGGLGTDTQYF. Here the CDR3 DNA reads TGTGCCAGCAGCCAAGATCGTCTAGCGGGGGGGCTCGGCACAGATACGCAGTATTTT.

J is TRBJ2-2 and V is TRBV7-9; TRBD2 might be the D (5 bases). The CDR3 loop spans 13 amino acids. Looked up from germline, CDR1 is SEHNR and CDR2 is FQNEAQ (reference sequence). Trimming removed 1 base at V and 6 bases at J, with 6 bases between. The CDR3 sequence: CASSLDGAGELFF. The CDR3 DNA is TGTGCCAGCAGCTTAGACGGGGCCGGGGAGCTGTTTTTT.